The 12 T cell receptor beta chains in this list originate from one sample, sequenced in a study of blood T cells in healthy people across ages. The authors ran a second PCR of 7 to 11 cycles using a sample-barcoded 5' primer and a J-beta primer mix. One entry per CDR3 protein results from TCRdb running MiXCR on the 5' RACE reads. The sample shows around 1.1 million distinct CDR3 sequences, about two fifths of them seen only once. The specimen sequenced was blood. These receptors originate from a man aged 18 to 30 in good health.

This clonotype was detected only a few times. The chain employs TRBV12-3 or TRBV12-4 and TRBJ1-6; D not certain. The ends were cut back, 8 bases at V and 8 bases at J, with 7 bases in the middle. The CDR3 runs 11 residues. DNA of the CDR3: TGTGCCAGCTCGATGGATTCACCCCTCCACTTT. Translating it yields CASSMDSPLHF.

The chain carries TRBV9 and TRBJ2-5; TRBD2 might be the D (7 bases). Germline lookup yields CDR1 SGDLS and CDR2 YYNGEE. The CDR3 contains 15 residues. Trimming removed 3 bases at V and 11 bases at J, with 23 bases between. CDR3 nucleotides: TGTGCCAGCAGCGCCCCGGGGGGCGCTTACAATGAGCAGTACTTC. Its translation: CASSAPGGAYNEQYF.

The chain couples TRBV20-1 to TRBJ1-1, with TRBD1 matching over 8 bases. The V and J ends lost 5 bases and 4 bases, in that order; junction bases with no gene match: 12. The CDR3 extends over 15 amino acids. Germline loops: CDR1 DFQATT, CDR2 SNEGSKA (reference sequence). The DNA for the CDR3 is TGCAGTGCTGGCCGAAAGACAGGGGTTGTCACTGAAGCTTTCTTT. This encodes CSAGRKTGVVTEAFF.

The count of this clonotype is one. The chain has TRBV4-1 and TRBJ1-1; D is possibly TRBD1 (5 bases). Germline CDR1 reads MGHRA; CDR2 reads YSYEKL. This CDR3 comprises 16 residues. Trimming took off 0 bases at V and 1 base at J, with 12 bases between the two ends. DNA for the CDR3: TGCGCCAGCAGCCAAGATCGGGGGGGAACGAACACTGAAGCTTTCTTT. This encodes CASSQDRGGTNTEAFF.

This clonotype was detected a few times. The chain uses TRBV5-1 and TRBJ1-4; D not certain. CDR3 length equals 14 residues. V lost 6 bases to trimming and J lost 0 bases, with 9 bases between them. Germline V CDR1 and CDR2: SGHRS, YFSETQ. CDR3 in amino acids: CASMSGATNEKLFF. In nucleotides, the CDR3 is TGCGCCAGCATGTCTGGGGCAACTAATGAAAAACTGTTTTTT.

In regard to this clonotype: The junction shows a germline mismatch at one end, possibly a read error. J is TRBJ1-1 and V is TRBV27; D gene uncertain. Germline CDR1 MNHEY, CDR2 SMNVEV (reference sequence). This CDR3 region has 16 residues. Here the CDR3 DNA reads TGTGCCAGCAGTTTAGAGGGCAGAATCATGAACACTGGAGCTTTCTTT. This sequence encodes CASSLEGRIMNTGAFF.

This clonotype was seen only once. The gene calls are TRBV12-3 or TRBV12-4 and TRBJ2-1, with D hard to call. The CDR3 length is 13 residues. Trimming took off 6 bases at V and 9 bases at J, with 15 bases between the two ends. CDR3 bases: TGTGCCAGCAGACCTCCCCCAGTCCCTGAGCAGTTCTTC. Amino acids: CASRPPPVPEQFF.

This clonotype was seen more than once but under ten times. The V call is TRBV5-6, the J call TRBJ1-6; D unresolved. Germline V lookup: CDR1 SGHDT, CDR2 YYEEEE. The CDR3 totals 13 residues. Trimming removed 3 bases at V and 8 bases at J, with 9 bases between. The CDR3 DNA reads TGTGCCAGCAGCTATACGAGGGATTCACCCCTCCACTTT. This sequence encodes CASSYTRDSPLHF.

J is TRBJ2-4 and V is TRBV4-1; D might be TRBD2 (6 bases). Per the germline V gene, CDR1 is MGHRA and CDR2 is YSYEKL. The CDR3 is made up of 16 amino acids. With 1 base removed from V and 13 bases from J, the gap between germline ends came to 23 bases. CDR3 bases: TGCGCCAGCAGCCAAGGCGGGGACGCAATGGGGTTTACCCAGTACTTC. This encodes CASSQGGDAMGFTQYF.

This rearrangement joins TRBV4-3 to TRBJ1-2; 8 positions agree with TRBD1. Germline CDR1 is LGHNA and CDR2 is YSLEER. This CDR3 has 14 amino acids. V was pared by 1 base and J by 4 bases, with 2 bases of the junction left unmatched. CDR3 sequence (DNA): TGCGCCAGCAGCCAAGGGGACAGGTTCTATGGCTACACCTTC. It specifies CASSQGDRFYGYTF.

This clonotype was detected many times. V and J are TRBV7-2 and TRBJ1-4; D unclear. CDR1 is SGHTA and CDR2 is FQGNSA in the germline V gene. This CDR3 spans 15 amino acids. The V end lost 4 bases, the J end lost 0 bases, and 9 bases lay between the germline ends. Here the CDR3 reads CASSSSSSTNEKLFF. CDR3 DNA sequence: TGTGCCAGCAGCTCCTCGTCCTCAACTAATGAAAAACTGTTTTTT.

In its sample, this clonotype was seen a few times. The CDR3 bases are TGCAGTGCTAGAGATATAGGGGCGCCCCAGCATTTT. Translation gives CSARDIGAPQHF. This rearrangement joins TRBV20-1 to TRBJ1-5; D may be TRBD1 (5 bases). The CDR3 has 12 amino acids. Looked up from germline, CDR1 is DFQATT and CDR2 is SNEGSKA (reference sequence). V was pared by 0 bases and J by 9 bases, with 9 bases between.